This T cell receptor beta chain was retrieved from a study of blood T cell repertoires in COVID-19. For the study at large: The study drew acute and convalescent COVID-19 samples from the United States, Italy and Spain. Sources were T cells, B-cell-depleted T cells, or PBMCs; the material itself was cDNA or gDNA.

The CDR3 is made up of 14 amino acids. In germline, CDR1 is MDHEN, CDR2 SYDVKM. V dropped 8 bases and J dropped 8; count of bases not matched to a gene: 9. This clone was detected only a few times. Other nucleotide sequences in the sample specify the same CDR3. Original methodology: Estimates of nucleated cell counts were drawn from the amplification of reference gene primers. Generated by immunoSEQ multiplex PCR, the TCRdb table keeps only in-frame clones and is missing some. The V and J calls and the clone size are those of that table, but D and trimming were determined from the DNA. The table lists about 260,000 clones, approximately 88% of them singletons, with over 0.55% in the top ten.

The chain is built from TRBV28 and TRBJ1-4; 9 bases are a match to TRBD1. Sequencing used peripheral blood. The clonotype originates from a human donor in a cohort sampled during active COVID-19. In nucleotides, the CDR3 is TGTGCCAGCCTGACAGGGGGATCGGGAGAAAAACTGTTTTTT. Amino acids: CASLTGGSGEKLFF.